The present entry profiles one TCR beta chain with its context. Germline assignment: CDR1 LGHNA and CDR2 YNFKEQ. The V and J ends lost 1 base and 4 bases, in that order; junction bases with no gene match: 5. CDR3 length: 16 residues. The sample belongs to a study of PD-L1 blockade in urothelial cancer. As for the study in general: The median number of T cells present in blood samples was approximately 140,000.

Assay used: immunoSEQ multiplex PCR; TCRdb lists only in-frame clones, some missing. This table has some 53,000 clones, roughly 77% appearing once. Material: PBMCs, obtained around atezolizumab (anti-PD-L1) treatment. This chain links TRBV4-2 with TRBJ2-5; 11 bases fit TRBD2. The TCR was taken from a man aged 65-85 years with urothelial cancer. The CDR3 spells CASSQVIAGGSETQYF. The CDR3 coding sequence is TGTGCCAGCAGCCAAGTAATAGCGGGGGGGTCAGAGACCCAGTACTTC.